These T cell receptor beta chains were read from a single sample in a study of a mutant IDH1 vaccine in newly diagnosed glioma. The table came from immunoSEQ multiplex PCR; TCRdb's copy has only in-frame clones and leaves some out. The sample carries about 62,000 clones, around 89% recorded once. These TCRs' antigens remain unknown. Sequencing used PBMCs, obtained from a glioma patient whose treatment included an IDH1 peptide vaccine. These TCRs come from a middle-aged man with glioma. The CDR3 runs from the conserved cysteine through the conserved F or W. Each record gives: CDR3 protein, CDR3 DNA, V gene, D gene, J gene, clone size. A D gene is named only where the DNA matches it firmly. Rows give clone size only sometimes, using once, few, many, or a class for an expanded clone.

CDR3: CASSTREQETQYF
DNA: TGTGCCAGCAGCACCAGGGAACAAGAGACCCAGTACTTC
V: TRBV6-5
D: NA
J: TRBJ2-5
size: NA

CDR3: CASSPSPGIAGELFF
DNA: TGTGCCAGCAGCCCAAGCCCGGGGATCGCCGGGGAGCTGTTTTTT
V: TRBV11-3
D: NA
J: TRBJ2-2
size: NA

CDR3: CASSGDPSGRAGELFF
DNA: TGTGCCAGCAGCGGAGACCCTAGCGGGAGGGCCGGGGAGCTGTTTTTT
V: TRBV11-3
D: TRBD2
J: TRBJ2-2
size: NA

CDR3: CASSPGTTKSYNEQFF
DNA: TGTGCCAGTAGTCCTGGGACTACGAAGTCCTACAATGAGCAGTTCTTC
V: TRBV19
D: TRBD2
J: TRBJ2-1
size: NA

CDR3: CASRKSAGGYTF
DNA: TGTGCCAGCAGGAAAAGCGCCGGTGGCTACACCTTC
V: TRBV14
D: NA
J: TRBJ1-2
size: NA

CDR3: CASSLRTSGSETDTQYF
DNA: TGTGCCAGCAGCTTAAGAACTAGCGGGAGTGAAACAGATACGCAGTATTTT
V: TRBV7-2
D: TRBD2
J: TRBJ2-3
size: NA

CDR3: CASTLRDSLAKNIQYF
DNA: TGTGCCAGTACCTTAAGGGACAGCCTAGCCAAAAACATTCAGTACTTC
V: TRBV19
D: TRBD1
J: TRBJ2-4
size: once

CDR3: CASSLGARGAASGYTF
DNA: TGTGCCAGCAGTTTAGGAGCCCGGGGGGCTGCCTCTGGCTACACCTTC
V: TRBV7-8
D: NA
J: TRBJ1-2
size: NA

CDR3: CASSLVPEIYGYTF
DNA: TGTGCCAGCAGCTTAGTCCCCGAAATATATGGCTACACCTTC
V: TRBV7-2
D: NA
J: TRBJ1-2
size: few

CDR3: CASSPGQGSEQYF
DNA: TGTGCCAGCAGTCCGGGGCAGGGGAGCGAGCAGTACTTC
V: TRBV7-3
D: NA
J: TRBJ2-7
size: once

CDR3: CASGSGTFSSGANVLTF
DNA: TGTGCCAGCGGCTCCGGGACGTTCAGCTCTGGGGCCAACGTCCTGACTTTC
V: TRBV27
D: NA
J: TRBJ2-6
size: NA

CDR3: CASSYGVNTGELFF
DNA: TGTGCCAGCAGTTACGGGGTGAACACCGGGGAGCTGTTTTTT
V: TRBV6-5
D: NA
J: TRBJ2-2
size: NA

CDR3: CATRRGSGMNTEAFF
DNA: TGTGCCACCCGAAGGGGGTCAGGGATGAACACTGAAGCTTTCTTT
V: TRBV19
D: NA
J: TRBJ1-1
size: NA

CDR3: CASSDSPGEKLFF
DNA: TGTGCCAGCAGTGACAGCCCGGGTGAAAAACTGTTTTTT
V: TRBV6-4
D: NA
J: TRBJ1-4
size: NA

CDR3: CASNLAGGRNEQFF
DNA: TGTGCCAGCAATCTAGCGGGAGGGCGGAATGAGCAGTTCTTC
V: TRBV6-6
D: TRBD2
J: TRBJ2-1
size: NA

CDR3: CASSSGGVGEQFF
DNA: TGTGCCAGCAGTTCAGGGGGCGTGGGTGAGCAGTTCTTC
V: TRBV6-5
D: TRBD1
J: TRBJ2-1
size: NA

CDR3: CASSSVSYNEQFF
DNA: TGTGCCAGCAGCTCGGTTTCCTACAATGAGCAGTTCTTC
V: TRBV7-9
D: NA
J: TRBJ2-1
size: NA

CDR3: CATSREGTGGNQPQHF
DNA: TGTGCCACCAGCAGAGAGGGGACAGGGGGAAATCAGCCCCAGCATTTT
V: TRBV15
D: TRBD1
J: TRBJ1-5
size: NA

CDR3: CASSRGAGHNSPLHF
DNA: TGCGCCAGCAGCCGGGGGGCGGGGCATAATTCACCCCTCCACTTT
V: TRBV4-1
D: NA
J: TRBJ1-6
size: NA

CDR3: CASSQGGYEQYF
DNA: TGTGCCAGCAGTCAGGGGGGATACGAGCAGTACTTC
V: TRBV6-5
D: NA
J: TRBJ2-7
size: NA

CDR3: CASSQTRSLETQYF
DNA: TGTGCCAGCAGCCAGACGAGGAGCCTAGAGACCCAGTACTTC
V: TRBV5-5
D: NA
J: TRBJ2-5
size: NA

CDR3: CASSKVPTDTQYF
DNA: TGTGCCAGCAGCAAGGTACCGACAGATACGCAGTATTTT
V: TRBV5-6
D: NA
J: TRBJ2-3
size: NA

CDR3: CASSQDHGLSAGNEQFF
DNA: TGCGCCAGCAGCCAAGATCACGGACTATCTGCGGGCAATGAGCAGTTCTTC
V: TRBV4-1
D: NA
J: TRBJ2-1
size: NA

CDR3: CASSQPYQETQYF
DNA: TGTGCCAGCAGCCAACCGTACCAAGAGACCCAGTACTTC
V: TRBV14
D: NA
J: TRBJ2-5
size: NA

CDR3: CASSPRVGAYGYTF
DNA: TGTGCCAGCAGCCCCCGCGTGGGCGCTTACGGCTACACCTTC
V: TRBV9
D: NA
J: TRBJ1-2
size: NA

CDR3: CASSLQAGNQPQHF
DNA: TGTGCCAGCAGCTTACAGGCAGGCAATCAGCCCCAGCATTTT
V: TRBV7-2
D: NA
J: TRBJ1-5
size: NA

CDR3: CASSPYRDPIRFSNQPQHF
DNA: TGTGCCAGCAGCCCATACCGGGACCCAATCCGCTTTAGCAATCAGCCCCAGCATTTT
V: TRBV7-8
D: NA
J: TRBJ1-5
size: NA

CDR3: CASSSGRRNQPQHF
DNA: TGTGCCAGCAGTTCGGGACGACGAAATCAGCCCCAGCATTTT
V: TRBV6-5
D: NA
J: TRBJ1-5
size: NA

CDR3: CASSTQGTLAKNIQYF
DNA: TGTGCCAGTAGTACACAGGGGACTCTAGCCAAAAACATTCAGTACTTC
V: TRBV19
D: NA
J: TRBJ2-4
size: NA

CDR3: CASSPSLAGSYEQYF
DNA: TGTGCCAGCTCCCCCAGTCTAGCGGGATCCTACGAGCAGTACTTC
V: TRBV7-9
D: TRBD2
J: TRBJ2-7
size: NA

CDR3: CASSPSAGGSTDTQYF
DNA: TGCGCCAGCAGCCCGTCAGCGGGGGGGAGCACAGATACGCAGTATTTT
V: TRBV5-1
D: TRBD2
J: TRBJ2-3
size: NA

CDR3: CASSPPHGRYSNQPQHF
DNA: TGTGCCAGCAGTCCTCCGCATGGTAGATATAGCAATCAGCCCCAGCATTTT
V: TRBV28
D: NA
J: TRBJ1-5
size: NA

CDR3: CASSSSDGAGETQYF
DNA: TGCGCCAGCAGCTCGTCCGATGGGGCCGGGGAGACCCAGTACTTC
V: TRBV5-1
D: NA
J: TRBJ2-5
size: NA

CDR3: CASSLDGMNTEAFF
DNA: TGTGCCAGCAGTTTGGACGGAATGAACACTGAAGCTTTCTTT
V: TRBV27
D: NA
J: TRBJ1-1
size: NA

CDR3: CASSPRVGEHTEAFF
DNA: TGTGCCAGCAGCCCTCGGGTCGGGGAACACACTGAAGCTTTCTTT
V: TRBV7-8
D: NA
J: TRBJ1-1
size: NA

CDR3: CASSLAGRHTEAFF
DNA: TGTGCCAGCAGCTTAGCAGGGAGGCACACTGAAGCTTTCTTT
V: TRBV7-9
D: NA
J: TRBJ1-1
size: NA

CDR3: CASSPGRYQETQYF
DNA: TGTGCCAGCAGCCCGGGACGGTACCAAGAGACCCAGTACTTC
V: TRBV5-4
D: NA
J: TRBJ2-5
size: once

CDR3: CASDGISGPADTQYF
DNA: TGTGCCAGCGATGGGATCTCCGGTCCCGCAGATACGCAGTATTTT
V: TRBV6-1
D: NA
J: TRBJ2-3
size: NA

CDR3: CASSHPFPAAGYTF
DNA: TGCGCCAGCAGCCATCCTTTTCCCGCAGCGGGCTACACCTTC
V: TRBV4-1
D: NA
J: TRBJ1-2
size: NA

CDR3: CASSFPPWRPSGQPQHF
DNA: TGTGCCAGCAGCTTTCCCCCCTGGAGGCCTTCCGGCCAGCCCCAGCATTTT
V: TRBV11-3
D: NA
J: TRBJ1-5
size: NA

CDR3: CASSPRAGGRGQETQYF
DNA: TGTGCCAGCAGCCCGAGGGCGGGGGGCCGCGGGCAAGAGACCCAGTACTTC
V: TRBV11-2
D: TRBD2
J: TRBJ2-5
size: NA

CDR3: CASSFDASRSTQYF
DNA: TGTGCCAGCAGTTTTGACGCTAGTCGGTCAACCCAGTACTTC
V: TRBV28
D: NA
J: TRBJ2-5
size: NA

CDR3: CASSRLWPGSNTGELFF
DNA: TGTGCCAGCAGCCGACTTTGGCCAGGGTCGAACACCGGGGAGCTGTTTTTT
V: TRBV11-2
D: NA
J: TRBJ2-2
size: NA

CDR3: CASSSRTGGIEKLFF
DNA: TGTGCCAGCAGCTCCCGGACAGGGGGCATTGAAAAACTGTTTTTT
V: TRBV7-2
D: TRBD1
J: TRBJ1-4
size: NA

CDR3: CASSLVGLGEKLFF
DNA: TGTGCCAGCAGCTTAGTGGGTTTGGGGGAAAAACTGTTTTTT
V: TRBV11-2
D: NA
J: TRBJ1-4
size: once

CDR3: CASSPEGNYGYTF
DNA: TGTGCCAGCAGTCCGGAGGGGAACTATGGCTACACCTTC
V: TRBV28
D: NA
J: TRBJ1-2
size: NA

CDR3: CASSLTSGMETQYF
DNA: TGTGCTAGCAGCTTGACTAGCGGGATGGAGACCCAGTACTTC
V: TRBV7-7
D: TRBD2
J: TRBJ2-5
size: NA

CDR3: CAMRKGGTTGPNYGYTF
DNA: TGTGCCATGAGAAAGGGGGGTACCACGGGCCCTAACTATGGCTACACCTTC
V: TRBV10-3
D: NA
J: TRBJ1-2
size: NA

CDR3: CATRSGRGGNTIYF
DNA: TGCGCCACCAGGTCGGGGAGGGGTGGAAACACCATATATTTT
V: TRBV23-1
D: NA
J: TRBJ1-3
size: NA

CDR3: CASSPGFRDSIYF
DNA: TGTGCCAGCAGCCCGGGATTTAGGGACTCCATATATTTT
V: TRBV9
D: NA
J: TRBJ1-3
size: once

CDR3: CAISESRGESYNEQFF
DNA: TGTGCCATCAGTGAGTCGAGGGGGGAATCCTACAATGAGCAGTTCTTC
V: TRBV10-3
D: NA
J: TRBJ2-1
size: NA

CDR3: CASSTLGLAGGHSLPENIQYF
DNA: TGTGCCAGCAGCACGCTGGGACTAGCGGGAGGCCACTCCCTCCCCGAAAACATTCAGTACTTC
V: TRBV21-1
D: NA
J: TRBJ2-4
size: NA

CDR3: CASSQEGTGRHNEQFF
DNA: TGCGCCAGCAGCCAAGAGGGGACAGGGAGGCACAATGAGCAGTTCTTC
V: TRBV4-1
D: TRBD1
J: TRBJ2-1
size: NA

CDR3: CASSWDTDITGELFF
DNA: TGTGCCAGCAGTTGGGACACCGATATCACCGGGGAGCTGTTTTTT
V: TRBV6-1
D: NA
J: TRBJ2-2
size: NA

CDR3: CASSLAGSSGNTIYF
DNA: TGCGCCAGCAGCTTGGCCGGGAGCTCTGGAAACACCATATATTTT
V: TRBV5-1
D: NA
J: TRBJ1-3
size: NA

CDR3: CASSEPPVYEQYF
DNA: TGTGCCAGCAGTGAACCGCCCGTCTACGAGCAGTACTTC
V: TRBV2
D: NA
J: TRBJ2-7
size: NA

CDR3: CASRRGQAPAYNEQFF
DNA: TGTGCCAGTAGACGTGGTCAGGCACCGGCTTACAATGAGCAGTTCTTC
V: TRBV19
D: NA
J: TRBJ2-1
size: NA

CDR3: CASSLTSGREYNEQFF
DNA: TGTGCCAGCAGCCTGACTAGCGGGAGGGAATACAATGAGCAGTTCTTC
V: TRBV7-9
D: TRBD2
J: TRBJ2-1
size: few

CDR3: CASSLAVAPDTQYF
DNA: TGTGCCAGCAGCTTAGCCGTGGCTCCAGATACGCAGTATTTT
V: TRBV11-2
D: NA
J: TRBJ2-3
size: NA